A single sample is the source of the 21 T cell receptor beta chains below, sequenced in a study of vaccination effects on CD4 cells after COVID-19 (dated by TCRdb to the early 2020s). These receptors lack a known antigen. To identify antigen-specific CD4+ T cell clonotypes by their expansion, the ViraFEST assay first stimulated PBMC with viral peptide pools and then applied TCR sequencing. After approximately 11 days of culture, CD4+ T cells were isolated with the EasySep CD4+ T cell isolation kit. PCR-confirmed SARS-CoV-2 infection had occurred in convalescent patients between March and December 2020, before the Alpha, Beta and Delta variants emerged in the United States. The library was prepared using the immunoSEQ multiplex PCR assay. In TCRdb, the immuneACCESS table is reduced to in-frame sequences with V and J assigned. These tables do not hold every clone; where another copy was compared, an unresolved V gene accounts for under half, and the others remain unexplained. The sample table holds about 70,000 clones, of which under 85% were seen once. About 5% of the sample rests with the top ten.

Here the sequenced sample was CD4+ T cells from PBMCs cultured with HIV peptides, taken before COVID-19 vaccination. The cell subset or site label of this sample denotes: HIV-1 Nef peptide pool negative control/reference culture. These receptors were taken from a human donor who had a prior SARS-CoV-2 infection.

The chain has TRBV10-3 and TRBJ1-5, with 7 bases identical to TRBD1. Trimming cost V 8 bases and J 2 bases; bases outside gene matches: 0. The CDR3 is 12 amino acids. CDR1 and CDR2 from the germline V gene are ENHRY and SYGVKD. The CDR3 DNA follows: TGTGCCATCGGACAGGGCAATCAGCCCCAGCATTTT. Translating it yields CAIGQGNQPQHF.

The chain employs TRBV20-1 and TRBJ2-1; the D gene could be TRBD1 or TRBD2 (6 bases each). The CDR3 has 11 amino acids. V was trimmed by 6 bases and J by 9 bases, leaving 12 bases between them. Germline V gene data show CDR1 as DFQATT and CDR2 as SNEGSKA (reference sequence). The CDR3 sequence: CSAVGGSEQFF. CDR3 bases: TGCAGTGCGGTCGGGGGCAGTGAGCAGTTCTTC.

This chain uses TRBV7-3 with TRBJ2-2; D gene uncertain. V was trimmed by 5 bases and J by 7 bases, leaving 14 bases between them. Germline values: CDR1 SGHTA, CDR2 FQGTGA. The CDR3 loop spans 14 amino acids. CDR3 in DNA: TGTGCCAGCAGCCTTTTAAATACCGGCGGGGAGCTGTTTTTT. It specifies CASSLLNTGGELFF.

The chain couples TRBV6-2 or TRBV6-3 to TRBJ2-7; possibly TRBD1 for D (6 bases). V lost 8 bases and J 0 bases, leaving 14 bases between the germline ends. The germline V gene encodes CDR1 MNHEY and CDR2 SVGEGT. There are 14 residues in the CDR3. CDR3 in amino acids: CASRPDSRSYEQYF. CDR3 sequence (DNA): TGTGCCAGCCGCCCGGACAGCCGCTCCTACGAGCAGTACTTC.

This sequence joins TRBV30 and TRBJ1-6; TRBD1 might be the D (6 bases). The CDR3 has 16 amino acids. V lost 0 bases, J lost 9 bases, and 18 bases lay in between. CDR1 is GTSNPN and CDR2 is SVGIG in the germline V gene (reference sequence). The CDR3 bases are TGTGCCTGGAGTGTTCGGGGGCGGCCACGCGGTTCACCCCTCCACTTT. Amino acid sequence: CAWSVRGRPRGSPLHF.

This clone was picked up a small number of times. This chain joins TRBV5-4 and TRBJ1-4; 8 bases agree with TRBD1. V was clipped by 3 bases and J by 3 bases; unmatched bases: 4. This CDR3 region has 15 residues. From germline, CDR1 is SGHNT and CDR2 YYREEE (reference sequence). The CDR3, as DNA: TGTGCCAGCAGCTCTCAGGGGGCCTCTAATGAAAAACTGTTTTTT. As protein: CASSSQGASNEKLFF.

V gene TRBV4-2 combines with J gene TRBJ2-1, with 9 positions matching TRBD2. The CDR3 sequence is 16 residues long. Trimming removed 1 base from V and 5 bases from J; junction bases left unmatched: 6. Germline-derived CDR1 and CDR2 are LGHNA and YNFKEQ. In DNA form, the CDR3 reads TGTGCCAGCAGCCAAGGTGTCCCTAGCGGGAACAATGAGCAGTTCTTC. Its protein product is CASSQGVPSGNNEQFF.

This chain uses TRBV5-1 with TRBJ2-3; D is uncertain. The ends were cut back, 0 bases at V and 4 bases at J, with 12 bases in the middle. This CDR3 comprises 15 residues. The germline V gene encodes CDR1 SGHRS and CDR2 YFSETQ. CDR3 region: CASSLEGVTADTQYF. The CDR3 DNA reads TGCGCCAGCAGCTTGGAGGGCGTCACCGCAGATACGCAGTATTTT.

The chain links TRBV6-2 or TRBV6-3 to TRBJ2-5, with a weak D call TRBD2 (6 bases). The V and J ends lost 6 bases and 2 bases respectively, with 22 bases between them. Germline V gene lookup returns CDR1 MNHEY and CDR2 SVGEGT. This CDR3 spans 17 amino acids. CDR3 sequence (DNA): TGTGCCAGCAGCCTCCCCAGGGCGGGACGGATGCAAGAGACCCAGTACTTC. This encodes CASSLPRAGRMQETQYF.

This chain joins TRBV27 and TRBJ2-5; 7 nucleotides agree with TRBD1. The CDR3 extends over 15 amino acids. CDR1 is MNHEY, CDR2 SMNVEV, per germline (reference sequence). Losses at the gene ends were 6 bases for V and 5 bases for J; bases not matched to a gene: 12. The chain's CDR3 is CASRPGTVAVETQYF. As DNA, the CDR3 is TGTGCCAGCAGACCCGGGACAGTCGCCGTGGAGACCCAGTACTTC.

The V and J genes are TRBV6-4 and TRBJ2-1, with 9 bases aligning to TRBD2. V shed 0 bases and J 8 bases; nucleotides not matched to a gene: 2. This CDR3 is 14 amino acids long. Germline lookup yields CDR1 MRHNA and CDR2 SNTAGT. In DNA form, the CDR3 reads TGTGCCAGCAGTGACTCTAGCGGGAGATATGAGCAGTTCTTC. Its translation is CASSDSSGRYEQFF.

V and J are TRBV3-1 (or the pseudogene TRBV3-2) and TRBJ2-5, with TRBD2 matching over 10 bases. CDR1 is LGHDT, CDR2 YNNKEL, per germline (reference sequence). The V and J ends lost 2 bases and 5 bases, in that order; junction bases with no gene match: 8. The CDR3 consists of 16 residues. The CDR3 nucleotides are TGTGCCAGCAGCCAATTCCTAGCGGGAGTGGGGGAGACCCAGTACTTC. It yields the protein CASSQFLAGVGETQYF.

The CDR3 loop is CASSEAPSGDPRSSYNEQFF. The DNA of the CDR3 is TGCGCCAGCAGCGAGGCCCCTAGCGGGGACCCTCGCAGCTCCTACAATGAGCAGTTCTTC. The chain combines TRBV5-1 with TRBJ2-1, with 9 bases aligning to TRBD2. The V segment lost 4 bases and the J segment 0 bases; nucleotides outside the gene matches: 17. Germline lookup yields CDR1 SGHRS and CDR2 YFSETQ. This CDR3 region has 20 residues.

V and J are TRBV5-5 and TRBJ1-6; 10 nucleotides align to TRBD1. CDR3 length: 14 residues. Trimming at V came to 2 bases and at J to 10 bases, leaving 3 bases not matched to a gene. The germline CDR1 and CDR2 sequences are SGHKS and YYEKEE (reference sequence). This chain's CDR3 is CASSFGTGESPLHF. The CDR3 region has the DNA TGTGCCAGCAGCTTTGGGACAGGGGAATCACCCCTCCACTTT.

This chain joins TRBV18 and TRBJ2-6, with 8 bases fitting TRBD1. After removal of 3 bases from V and 2 bases from J, the junction contained 0 bases not matched to a gene. The germline V gene has CDR1 KGHSH and CDR2 LQKENI. This CDR3 has 15 amino acids. Written as DNA, the CDR3 is TGTGCCAGCTCACCGACAGGGGCTGGGGCCAACGTCCTGACTTTC. This sequence encodes CASSPTGAGANVLTF. The full variable domain, rest sourced from reference TRBV18 and TRBJ2-6, is NAGVMQNPRHLVRRRGQEARLRCSPMKGHSHVYWYRQLPEEGLKFMVYLQKENIIDESGMPKERFSAEFPKEGPSILRIQQVVRGDSAAYFCASSPTGAGANVLTFGAGSRLTVL.

This chain links TRBV6-1 with TRBJ1-1; 8 bases map to TRBD1. Germline lookup yields CDR1 MNHNS and CDR2 SASEGT. V lost 2 bases, J lost 4 bases, and 6 bases stayed unmatched. This CDR3 has 15 amino acids. The CDR3 is CASSEQGAGFTEAFF. The CDR3 bases are TGTGCCAGCAGTGAACAGGGGGCTGGGTTCACTGAAGCTTTCTTT.

This sequence joins TRBV19 and TRBJ1-1; D gene unclear. This CDR3 spans 14 amino acids. Trimming cost V 7 bases and J 3 bases, with 15 bases left between them. Germline values: CDR1 LNHDA, CDR2 SQIVND (reference sequence). The CDR3 spells CASTPWGRDTEAFF. In nucleotides, the CDR3 is TGTGCCAGTACCCCGTGGGGAAGGGACACTGAAGCTTTCTTT.

This clone was counted only a few times. V and J are TRBV18 and TRBJ2-1, with TRBD2 identical over 10 bases. With V trimmed by 2 bases and J by 9 bases, 13 bases remained unmatched. The length of the CDR3 is 17 residues. Looked up from germline, CDR1 is KGHSH and CDR2 is LQKENI. For the CDR3, the DNA is TGTGCCAGCTCACCAAAGGACAGCCTAGCGGGAGTAGGTGAGCAGTTCTTC. It yields the protein CASSPKDSLAGVGEQFF.

CDR3 coding DNA: TGTGCCAGCAGCCAACAGGGTCCCGACTACGAGCAGTACTTC. Translating it yields CASSQQGPDYEQYF. This chain uses TRBV5-4 with TRBJ2-7; possible D gene TRBD1, 6 bases. The CDR3 contains 14 residues. In germline, CDR1 is SGHNT, CDR2 YYREEE (reference sequence). Trimming cost V 4 bases and J 3 bases, with 14 bases left between them.

J is TRBJ2-1 and V is TRBV24-1; TRBD2 matches 8 bases. The germline CDR1 and CDR2 sequences are KGHDR and SFDVKD. Losses at the gene ends were 2 bases for V and 10 bases for J; bases not matched to a gene: 9. CDR3 length: 15 amino acids. CDR3 protein: CATSDSTSARGEQFF. DNA of the CDR3: TGTGCCACCAGTGATTCGACTAGCGCCCGGGGAGAGCAGTTCTTC.

The V gene is TRBV7-3, the J gene TRBJ1-5, with TRBD1 as a possible D gene (6 bases). V gave up 6 bases and J gave up 0 bases, with 21 bases separating them. Germline values: CDR1 SGHTA, CDR2 FQGTGA. The CDR3 sequence is 18 residues long. The DNA for the CDR3 is TGTGCCAGCAGGCCACCCGACGGGGGACATTATAGCAATCAGCCCCAGCATTTT. Amino acid sequence: CASRPPDGGHYSNQPQHF.